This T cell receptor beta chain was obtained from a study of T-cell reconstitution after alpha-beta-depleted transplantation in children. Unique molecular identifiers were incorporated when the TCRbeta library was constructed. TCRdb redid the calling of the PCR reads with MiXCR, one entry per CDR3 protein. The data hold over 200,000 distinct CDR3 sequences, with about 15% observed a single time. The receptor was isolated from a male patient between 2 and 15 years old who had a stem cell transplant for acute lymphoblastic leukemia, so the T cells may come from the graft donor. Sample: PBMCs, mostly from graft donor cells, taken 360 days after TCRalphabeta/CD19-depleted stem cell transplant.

The CDR3 is CASSQGVPGLRETQYF. CDR3 nucleotides: TGCGCCAGCAGCCAAGGAGTACCAGGGCTCAGGGAGACCCAGTACTTC. The chain joins TRBV4-3 to TRBJ2-5; D may be TRBD1 (5 bases). CDR1 is LGHNA and CDR2 is YSLEER in the germline V gene. The CDR3 has 16 residues. Trimming pared 1 base from V and 5 bases from J, leaving 17 bases between.